Given below is one TCR beta chain in context. This entry belongs to a study of response to subunit inactivated influenza vaccine. Germline-derived CDR1 and CDR2 are SNHLY and FYNNEI. V was clipped by 5 bases and J by 4 bases; unmatched bases: 7. This CDR3 is 15 amino acids long. TCRdb reprocessed the RT-PCR reads via MiXCR and lists one record per CDR3 protein. The table lists about 580,000 distinct CDR3 sequences, approximately 15% of them singletons. This TCR derives from a man in his forties or fifties who received an inactivated influenza vaccine. V is TRBV2 and J is TRBJ2-7, with 11 nucleotides matching TRBD2. This specimen consisted of PBMCs from blood, obtained 12 days after vaccination. CDR3 in DNA: TGTGCCAGCAGTTTCCTAGCGGGGGGAGAATACGAGCAGTACTTC. Translating it yields CASSFLAGGEYEQYF.